This T cell receptor (beta chain) is from a study of cytomegalovirus exposure and HLA in healthy donors. Sequencing was performed with immunoSEQ multiplex PCR; in TCRdb, only in-frame clones are kept and a portion is missing. The data show some 90,000 clones, 95% to 98% seen once. The germline V gene encodes CDR1 MNHEY and CDR2 SVGAGI. The trim removed 6 bases at V and 6 bases at J, leaving 7 bases unmatched. The length of the CDR3 is 14 residues. As to this clone: This sample also contains other DNA sequences that code for the same CDR3.

This TCR was sampled from a man younger than 35 in good health and CMV-seronegative. J is TRBJ1-5 and V is TRBV6-5; 8 nucleotides align to TRBD1. The sequencing input was PBMCs. CDR3 sequence reads: CASSLRQGIQPQHF. CDR3 DNA: TGTGCCAGCAGCCTTCGACAGGGGATTCAGCCCCAGCATTTT.